The rows below give T cell receptor beta chains drawn from one sample of a study of CD8 T cells in Susac syndrome. TCRdb re-analysed the immunoSEQ multiplex PCR reads in MiXCR, keeping a single row per CDR3 protein. Of approximately 220,000 distinct CDR3 sequences in the sample, about 93% were seen once. Sequencing used CD8+ T cells from PBMCs. These receptor sequences come from a human donor with multiple sclerosis. Both conserved end residues are part of each CDR3. The D gene is left open where the match is weak. Size is omitted from some rows. Given values are once, few, many or a class for expanded clones.

clone size	D gene	V gene	J gene	CDR3 DNA	CDR3 protein
.	.	TRBV7-7	TRBJ2-3	TGTGCTAGCAGCTTAGGCGTGGGAGATACGCAGTATTTT	CASSLGVGDTQYF
.	TRBD2	TRBV3-1	TRBJ2-1	TGTGCCAGCAGCCAAGAGCCCGGGGCGGGGGATCTCTACAATGAGCAGTTCTTC	CASSQEPGAGDLYNEQFF
.	TRBD1	TRBV4-1	TRBJ1-2	TGCGCCAGCAGCCTTAGCCCGCCCCCGGGACAGCCATACTATGGCTACACCTTC	CASSLSPPPGQPYYGYTF
.	.	TRBV9	TRBJ2-1	TGTGCCAGCAGCGTAGCCCGTTACAATGAGCAGTTCTTC	CASSVARYNEQFF
once	.	TRBV4-2	TRBJ1-1	TGTGCCAGCAGCCCAAGCCTTAAAAGTTCCCCTGAAGCTTTCTTT	CASSPSLKSSPEAFF
.	TRBD2	TRBV11-2	TRBJ2-5	TGTGCCAGCAGCTCCCCGGGACTAGGACAAGAGACCCAGTACTTC	CASSSPGLGQETQYF
.	TRBD1	TRBV30	TRBJ1-1	TGTGCCTGGAGGGGGACAGGGACTGAAGCTTTCTTT	CAWRGTGTEAFF
.	.	TRBV12-3/TRBV12-4	TRBJ2-2	TGTGCCAGCACCGAGGCGGGGGAGCTGTTTTTT	CASTEAGELFF
.	.	TRBV30	TRBJ1-3	TGTGCCTGGGGTGGTGATCTCTCTGGAAACACCATATATTTT	CAWGGDLSGNTIYF
once	.	TRBV7-9	TRBJ2-7	TGTGCCAGCAGCGCTGGACCGCTTTTGTCCTACGAGCAGTACTTC	CASSAGPLLSYEQYF
.	.	TRBV7-9	TRBJ2-1	TGTGCCTATCTTCAAACCGGACATGAGCAGTTCTTC	CAYLQTGHEQFF
.	.	TRBV12-3/TRBV12-4	TRBJ2-7	TGTGCCAGCAGTGGAGACACCCAGGGACCGTACGAGCAGTACTTC	CASSGDTQGPYEQYF
.	.	TRBV5-4	TRBJ2-7	TGTGCCAGCAGCTTAGAGGCTCGACCGCCCTACGAGCAGTACTTC	CASSLEARPPYEQYF
.	.	TRBV6-5	TRBJ2-3	TGTGCCAGCAAGGCGAGCACAGATACGCAGTATTTT	CASKASTDTQYF
.	TRBD1	TRBV4-1	TRBJ1-1	TGCGCCAGCAGCCAAGACAGGGGGGCTGAAGCTTTCTTT	CASSQDRGAEAFF
.	.	TRBV6-1	TRBJ2-5	TGTGCCAGCATGGGGCTACCGGGACAAGAGACCCAGTACTTC	CASMGLPGQETQYF
.	.	TRBV29-1	TRBJ1-2	TGCAGCGTTGTCGAGGGTGGGGGCGGCTACACCTTC	CSVVEGGGGYTF
.	.	TRBV5-6	TRBJ2-5	TGTGCCAGCACCCGGACCGTCAGGAGCGAACAAGAGACCCAGTACTTC	CASTRTVRSEQETQYF
.	.	TRBV15	TRBJ1-6	TGTGCCACCAGCAGTTCGGGACTCCCGACCTCCTATAATTCACCCCTCCACTTT	CATSSSGLPTSYNSPLHF
.	.	TRBV19	TRBJ2-5	TGTGCCAGTAGTATAATGGGCCCGGGATACCAAGAGACCCAGTACTTC	CASSIMGPGYQETQYF
.	.	TRBV27	TRBJ2-1	TGTGCCAGCAGTCCGTCCACTAGTCAGCATGAGCAGTTCTTC	CASSPSTSQHEQFF
.	TRBD2	TRBV13	TRBJ2-5	TGTGCCAGCAGCTTAGGCCTAGCGGGGGGGCTCGAGGAGACCCAGTACTTC	CASSLGLAGGLEETQYF
.	TRBD2	TRBV12-3/TRBV12-4	TRBJ2-2	TGTGCCAGCAGTTTAGCGTGGGGTGAACGGGCTAGCGGGAGAGGCGGGGAGCTGTTTTTT	CASSLAWGERASGRGGELFF
.	.	TRBV12-3/TRBV12-4	TRBJ2-3	TGTGCCAGCAGTTTTACGGGGACCCTCACAGATACGCAGTATTTT	CASSFTGTLTDTQYF
.	.	TRBV29-1	TRBJ2-7	TGCAGCGTTGAGGGCACCAACTCCTACGAGCAGTACTTC	CSVEGTNSYEQYF